The 19 T cell receptor beta chains listed next were all sequenced from one sample in a study of cytomegalovirus exposure and HLA in healthy donors. Libraries were prepared by immunoSEQ multiplex PCR; TCRdb keeps only in-frame clonotypes and omits some of them. The sample has more than 150,000 clones; roughly four fifths are singletons. The sample taken for sequencing was PBMCs. Every receptor here comes from a woman under 30 in good health and CMV-seropositive.

The chain joins TRBV5-4 to TRBJ2-7; 10 positions match TRBD1. The CDR3 extends over 15 amino acids. CDR1 SGHNT and CDR2 YYREEE come from the germline V gene (reference sequence). Trimming at V came to 0 bases and at J to 4 bases, leaving 4 bases not matched to a gene. The CDR3 loop reads CASSLAPDRGYEQYF. For the CDR3, the DNA is TGTGCCAGCAGCTTGGCTCCGGACAGGGGGTACGAGCAGTACTTC.

This clone was observed a handful of times. The chain has TRBV9 and TRBJ1-1; 7 bases are shared with TRBD1. V was clipped by 3 bases and J by 1 base; unmatched bases: 9. The CDR3 sequence is 16 residues long. The germline V gene encodes CDR1 SGDLS and CDR2 YYNGEE. The CDR3 sequence: CASSARDSLPNTEAFF. The CDR3 bases are TGTGCCAGCAGCGCCCGGGACAGCCTCCCGAACACTGAAGCTTTCTTT. Filled out from reference TRBV9 and TRBJ1-1, the complete variable domain reads DSGVTQTPKHLITATGQRVTLRCSPRSGDLSVYWYQQSLDQGLQFLIQYYNGEERAKGNILERFSAQQFPDLHSELNLSSLELGDSALYFCASSARDSLPNTEAFFGQGTRLTVV.

The J gene is TRBJ2-2, the V gene TRBV7-2, with D unclear. V lost 5 bases and J lost 0, with 4 bases in between. Germline V lookup: CDR1 SGHTA, CDR2 FQGNSA. This CDR3 has 13 residues. CDR3 region: CASSPTNTGELFF. The CDR3 DNA reads TGTGCCAGCAGCCCCACGAACACCGGGGAGCTGTTTTTT.

On this clone itself: One end of the junction does not line up with germline, which may come from a read error. Other DNA sequences in the sample encode the same CDR3. CDR3 sequence: CASRRDSLYNSPLHF. CDR3 nucleotides: TGTGCCAGCAGGCGGGACTCCCTCTATAATTCACCCCTCCACTTC. The chain links TRBV2 to TRBJ1-6, with a weak D call TRBD1 (5 bases). Germline V gene lookup returns CDR1 SNHLY and CDR2 FYNNEI. The CDR3 spans 15 residues.

The chain uses TRBV7-6 and TRBJ1-6; a possible D gene is TRBD1 (5 bases). Germline CDR1 reads SGHVS; CDR2 reads FNYEAQ. The CDR3 has 18 residues. The V end lost 2 bases, the J end lost 5 bases, and 19 bases lay between the germline ends. The CDR3 loop is CASSLMQGLPLDNSPLHF. CDR3 nucleotide sequence: TGTGCCAGCAGCTTAATGCAGGGACTCCCTCTCGATAATTCACCCCTCCACTTT.

The chain has TRBV27 and TRBJ1-2; D remains unclear. This CDR3 is 13 amino acids long. The V and J ends lost 6 bases and 4 bases respectively, with 12 bases between them. Germline-derived CDR1 and CDR2 are MNHEY and SMNVEV (reference sequence). The CDR3 DNA reads as TGTGCCAGCAGACCCCCAGGCCTCTATGGCTACACCTTC. Translating gives CASRPPGLYGYTF.

The rearrangement links TRBV4-2 to TRBJ1-1, with D unresolved. Germline V gives CDR1 LGHNA, CDR2 YNFKEQ. V was cut by 0 bases and J by 3 bases, with 5 bases left in between. The CDR3 has 13 residues. The CDR3 sequence: CASSQDSHTEAFF. DNA for the CDR3: TGTGCCAGCAGCCAAGATTCTCACACTGAAGCTTTCTTT.

The rearrangement uses TRBV5-1 and TRBJ2-3; no firm D call. There are 13 residues in the CDR3. Germline loops: CDR1 SGHRS, CDR2 YFSETQ. V gave up 2 bases and J gave up 5 bases, with 9 bases separating them. DNA of the CDR3: TGCGCCAGCAGCTTCAGCCCGGGAGATACGCAGTATTTT. Protein product: CASSFSPGDTQYF.

This chain uses TRBV5-6 with TRBJ2-7; 8 bases line up with TRBD1. The V gene's germline CDR1 is SGHDT and CDR2 YYEEEE. The V gene end was trimmed by 0 bases and the J gene end by 7 bases; junction bases not matched to a gene: 6. The CDR3 contains 14 residues. The CDR3 DNA follows: TGTGCCAGCAGCTTGGCGGGCAGGGGGCTTGAGCAGTACTTC. Translated, it gives CASSLAGRGLEQYF.

The chain carries TRBV6-6 and TRBJ1-5; no firm D call. Germline V gene sequence: CDR1 MNHNY, CDR2 SVGAGI (reference sequence). The CDR3 extends over 14 amino acids. Trimming took off 0 bases at V and 4 bases at J, with 7 bases between the two ends. The chain's CDR3 is CASSYSAGNQPQHF. CDR3 DNA: TGTGCCAGCAGTTACTCGGCGGGGAATCAGCCCCAGCATTTT.

The chain links TRBV20-1 to TRBJ1-6, with D possibly TRBD1 on 5 matching bases. Trimming took 4 bases from V and 12 from J, leaving 10 bases between them. Germline V gene data show CDR1 as DFQATT and CDR2 as SNEGSKA (reference sequence). The CDR3 runs 11 residues. CDR3 amino acids: CSANQGGPLHF. The CDR3 region has the DNA TGCAGTGCTAATCAGGGTGGACCCCTCCACTTT.

The CDR3 nucleotides read TGCGCCAGCAGCCCGGGACACTCGAACACTGAAGCTTTCTTT. The encoded protein is CASSPGHSNTEAFF. The rearrangement links TRBV5-1 to TRBJ1-1; TRBD1 might be the D (6 bases). Trimming shortened V by 4 bases and J by 1 base, and 11 bases separated the two germline ends. The CDR3 runs 14 residues. From germline, CDR1 is SGHRS and CDR2 YFSETQ.

The chain employs TRBV2 and TRBJ2-6; maybe TRBD2 (5 bases). The CDR3 length is 13 residues. Per germline, CDR1 SNHLY and CDR2 FYNNEI. The V and J ends lost 7 bases and 2 bases respectively, with 6 bases between them. The CDR3 nucleotides read TGTGCCAGCACCGGGGCTGGGGCCAACGTCCTGACTTTC. The encoded protein is CASTGAGANVLTF.

V and J are TRBV19 and TRBJ2-4; weak D call: TRBD2 (6 bases). The germline V gene encodes CDR1 LNHDA and CDR2 SQIVND (reference sequence). V was trimmed by 0 bases and J by 6 bases, leaving 18 bases between them. The CDR3 covers 17 residues. CDR3 sequence reads: CASSIENGGLTVNIQYF. The CDR3 DNA follows: TGTGCCAGTAGTATAGAAAACGGAGGGCTTACGGTAAACATTCAGTACTTC.

V gene TRBV5-4 combines with J gene TRBJ2-1; 10 nucleotides agree with TRBD2. Germline assignment: CDR1 SGHNT and CDR2 YYREEE (reference sequence). The CDR3 runs to 16 residues. V shed 7 bases, J shed 8 bases, and the junction held 15 bases outside the gene matches. The CDR3 DNA follows: TGTGCCAGCGGACCGGGGGGACTAGCGTGGGGCGATGAGCAGTTCTTC. Translating gives CASGPGGLAWGDEQFF.

The rearrangement links TRBV19 to TRBJ2-7; D may be TRBD2 (6 bases). This CDR3 contains 13 residues. CDR1 LNHDA and CDR2 SQIVND come from the germline V gene (reference sequence). V shed 4 bases and J shed 4 bases, with 11 bases lying between them. The CDR3 here is CASSTGRGYEQYF. DNA for the CDR3: TGTGCCAGTAGTACCGGTCGGGGGTACGAGCAGTACTTC.

This chain joins TRBV27 and TRBJ2-1; D is ambiguous. This CDR3 comprises 13 residues. With 5 bases removed from V and 10 bases from J, the gap between germline ends came to 15 bases. Germline lookup yields CDR1 MNHEY and CDR2 SMNVEV (reference sequence). CDR3 nucleotide sequence: TGTGCCAGCAGTCTGGGCCTCCTGGCGGAGCAGTTCTTC. It encodes CASSLGLLAEQFF.

This chain connects TRBV7-9 to TRBJ2-1; 9 nucleotides line up with TRBD1. Germline V gene data show CDR1 as SEHNR and CDR2 as FQNEAQ (reference sequence). The CDR3 covers 16 residues. With V trimmed by 5 bases and J by 5 bases, 10 bases remained unmatched. CDR3 sequence (DNA): TGTGCCAGCAGCCAACAGACAGGGGGGCAGGACAATGAGCAGTTCTTC. Translation: CASSQQTGGQDNEQFF. Looking up the rest from reference TRBV7-9 and TRBJ2-1 gives the full variable domain: DTGVSQNPRHKITKRGQNVTFRCDPISEHNRLYWYRQTLGQGPEFLTYFQNEAQLEKSRLLSDRFSAERPKGSFSTLEIQRTEQGDSAMYLCASSQQTGGQDNEQFFGPGTRLTVL.

The chain recombines TRBV6-5 with TRBJ1-4; D is unclear. Germline V gives CDR1 MNHEY, CDR2 SVGAGI. Between the trimmed V and J ends, which lost 2 bases and 2 bases, there was a span of 9 bases. The CDR3 runs 15 residues. Written as DNA, the CDR3 is TGTGCCAGCAGTTACCGTGGGAGTACTAATGAAAAACTGTTTTTT. The encoded protein is CASSYRGSTNEKLFF.